The 10 T cell receptor beta chains given below trace back to one sample, sequenced in a study of control samples from healthy donors and cancer patients. The repertoire was sequenced with immunoSEQ multiplex PCR; TCRdb's copy has only in-frame clones and lacks some. The table has approximately 120,000 clones, roughly 87% seen once. Input material: blood. These receptor sequences come from a man younger than 35 in good health.

This clone was seen just once. The V and J genes are TRBV9 and TRBJ1-5; 7 bases fit TRBD1. Germline V gene data show CDR1 as SGDLS and CDR2 as YYNGEE. The trim removed 0 bases at V and 6 bases at J, leaving 6 bases unmatched. The CDR3 contains 15 residues. CDR3 in amino acids: CASSVGGTEGQPQHF. The CDR3 nucleotides are TGTGCCAGCAGCGTAGGGGGGACAGAAGGTCAGCCCCAGCATTTT.

V is TRBV5-1 and J is TRBJ2-2, with 9 bases aligning to TRBD2. The CDR3 extends over 17 amino acids. Germline values: CDR1 SGHRS, CDR2 YFSETQ. After removal of 0 bases from V and 4 bases from J, the junction contained 7 bases not matched to a gene. CDR3: CASSLVGTSSTTGELFF. In DNA, the CDR3 is TGCGCCAGCAGCTTGGTCGGGACTAGCAGTACCACCGGGGAGCTGTTTTTT.

The chain uses TRBV2 and TRBJ1-2, with D possibly being TRBD1 (6 bases). This CDR3 is built from 15 residues. The V gene's germline CDR1 is SNHLY and CDR2 FYNNEI. The V end lost 6 bases, the J end lost 0 bases, and 14 bases lay between the germline ends. As DNA, the CDR3 is TGTGCCAGCAGAGAGGTGGACAGAGCTAACTATGGCTACACCTTC. It yields the protein CASREVDRANYGYTF.

The V call is TRBV3-1 (or the pseudogene TRBV3-2), the J call TRBJ1-1; the D is unclear. Trimming shortened V by 6 bases and J by 1 base, and 12 bases separated the two germline ends. Germline V gene lookup returns CDR1 LGHDT and CDR2 YNNKEL (reference sequence). The CDR3 sequence is 14 residues long. The CDR3 DNA follows: TGTGCCAGCAGTCTCCCGGACGGGAACACTGAAGCTTTCTTT. The encoded protein is CASSLPDGNTEAFF.

This clone was seen just once. The chain carries TRBV7-2 and TRBJ2-7; a possible D gene is TRBD2 (5 bases). V was clipped by 5 bases and J by 5 bases, with 13 bases between them. The CDR3 consists of 13 residues. The germline CDR1 and CDR2 sequences are SGHTA and FQGNSA. CDR3 region: CASSLRGLHEQYF. In nucleotides, the CDR3 is TGTGCCAGCAGCCTCCGTGGACTTCACGAGCAGTACTTC.

This clone was found once. The chain employs TRBV6-5 and TRBJ1-1, with D hard to call. Germline V gene data show CDR1 as MNHEY and CDR2 as SVGAGI. The CDR3 is 13 residues long. V was cut by 5 bases and J by 1 base, with 8 bases left in between. The CDR3 protein is CASSPSWNTEAFF. CDR3 nucleotide sequence: TGTGCCAGCAGTCCCTCCTGGAACACTGAAGCTTTCTTT.

This clone was seen just once. This chain uses TRBV30 with TRBJ1-1; 7 nucleotides align to TRBD1. This CDR3 region has 13 residues. Germline CDR1 is GTSNPN and CDR2 is SVGIG (reference sequence). V was clipped by 2 bases and J by 3 bases; unmatched bases: 3. The CDR3 sequence: CAWSFRGYTEAFF. The CDR3 bases are TGTGCCTGGAGTTTCAGGGGGTACACTGAAGCTTTCTTT.

This clone was counted once. This chain uses TRBV30 with TRBJ2-2, with a tentative D call TRBD1 (6 bases). V lost 0 bases and J lost 4, with 12 bases in between. This CDR3 has 15 residues. Germline CDR1 reads GTSNPN; CDR2 reads SVGIG (reference sequence). The CDR3 reads CAWSVPRGATGELFF. CDR3 bases: TGTGCCTGGAGTGTACCCAGGGGAGCCACCGGGGAGCTGTTTTTT.

The J gene is TRBJ2-7, the V gene TRBV6-5, with D possibly matching TRBD1 (6 bases). CDR3 length: 16 residues. The germline V gene has CDR1 MNHEY and CDR2 SVGAGI. V gave up 4 bases and J gave up 2 bases, with 18 bases separating them. Here the CDR3 DNA reads TGTGCCAGCAGTTGGTCTCAGGGGCTAGCCCCCTACGAGCAGTACTTC. Translation gives CASSWSQGLAPYEQYF.

The chain couples TRBV28 to TRBJ2-1; TRBD1 or TRBD2 may be the D gene (5 bases each). Germline V gene lookup returns CDR1 MDHEN and CDR2 SYDVKM. Trimming took 6 bases from V and 9 from J, leaving 18 bases between them. There are 14 residues in the CDR3. CDR3 in DNA: TGTGCCAGCAGAAATGAGGGGCCCTCGGGTGAGCAGTTCTTC. Its protein product is CASRNEGPSGEQFF.